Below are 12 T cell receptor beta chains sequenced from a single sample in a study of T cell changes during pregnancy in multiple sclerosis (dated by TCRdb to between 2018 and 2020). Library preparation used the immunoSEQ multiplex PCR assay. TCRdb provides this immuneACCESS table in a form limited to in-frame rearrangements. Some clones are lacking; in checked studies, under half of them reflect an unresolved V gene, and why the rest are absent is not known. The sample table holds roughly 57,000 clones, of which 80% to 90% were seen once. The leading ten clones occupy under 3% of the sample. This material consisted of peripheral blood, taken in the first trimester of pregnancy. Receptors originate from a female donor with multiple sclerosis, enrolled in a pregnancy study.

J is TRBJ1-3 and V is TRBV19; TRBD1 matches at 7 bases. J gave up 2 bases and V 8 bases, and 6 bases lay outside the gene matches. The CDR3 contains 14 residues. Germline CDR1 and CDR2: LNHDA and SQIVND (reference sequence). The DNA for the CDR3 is TGTGCCAGTCGACAGGGAGAGACTGGAAACACCATATATTTT. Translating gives CASRQGETGNTIYF.

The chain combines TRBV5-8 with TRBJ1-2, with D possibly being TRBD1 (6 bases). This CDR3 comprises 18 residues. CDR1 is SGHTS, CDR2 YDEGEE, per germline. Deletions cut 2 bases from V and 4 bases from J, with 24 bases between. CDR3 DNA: TGTGCCAGCAGCTTCACCCGGGGGGGGCAACTCCGCGGCTATGGCTACACCTTC. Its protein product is CASSFTRGGQLRGYGYTF.

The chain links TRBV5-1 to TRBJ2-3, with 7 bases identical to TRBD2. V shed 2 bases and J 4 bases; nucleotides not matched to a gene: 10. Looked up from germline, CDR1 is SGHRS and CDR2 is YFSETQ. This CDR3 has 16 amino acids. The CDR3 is CASSLEPAGVADTQYF. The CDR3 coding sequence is TGCGCCAGCAGCTTAGAACCCGCGGGAGTGGCAGATACGCAGTATTTT.

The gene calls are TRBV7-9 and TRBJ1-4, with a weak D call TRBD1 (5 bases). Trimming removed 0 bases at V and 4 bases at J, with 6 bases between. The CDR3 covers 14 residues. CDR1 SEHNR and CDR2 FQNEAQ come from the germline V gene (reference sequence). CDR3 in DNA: TGTGCCAGCAGCTTAGCGACAGTTAATGAAAAACTGTTTTTT. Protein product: CASSLATVNEKLFF.

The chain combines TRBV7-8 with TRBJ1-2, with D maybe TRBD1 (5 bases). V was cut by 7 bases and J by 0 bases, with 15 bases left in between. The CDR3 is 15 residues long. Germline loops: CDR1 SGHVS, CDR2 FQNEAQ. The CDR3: CASTWGVKPNYGYTF. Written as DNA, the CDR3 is TGTGCCAGCACCTGGGGGGTTAAGCCTAACTATGGCTACACCTTC.

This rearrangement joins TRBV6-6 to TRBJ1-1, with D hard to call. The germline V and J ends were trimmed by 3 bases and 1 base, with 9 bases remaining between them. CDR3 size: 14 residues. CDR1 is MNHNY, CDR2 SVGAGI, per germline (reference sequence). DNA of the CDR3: TGTGCCAGCAGTTATTTGGAGGGGAACACTGAAGCTTTCTTT. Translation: CASSYLEGNTEAFF.

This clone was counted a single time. The CDR3 coding sequence is TGCGCCAGCAGTGAGGCGAAGGGGAAAGCTGGAAACACCATATATTTT. Its translation is CASSEAKGKAGNTIYF. This rearrangement joins TRBV10-1 to TRBJ1-3, with a weak D call TRBD1 (5 bases). Germline values: CDR1 WNHNN, CDR2 SYGVQD (reference sequence). Trimming took off 2 bases at V and 2 bases at J, with 13 bases between the two ends. CDR3 size: 16 residues.

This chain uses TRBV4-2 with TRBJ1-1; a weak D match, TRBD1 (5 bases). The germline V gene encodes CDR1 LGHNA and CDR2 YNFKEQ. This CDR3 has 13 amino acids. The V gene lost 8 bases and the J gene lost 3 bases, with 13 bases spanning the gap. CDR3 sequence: CASEGLSDTEAFF. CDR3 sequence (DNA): TGTGCCAGCGAGGGACTGTCGGACACTGAAGCTTTCTTT.

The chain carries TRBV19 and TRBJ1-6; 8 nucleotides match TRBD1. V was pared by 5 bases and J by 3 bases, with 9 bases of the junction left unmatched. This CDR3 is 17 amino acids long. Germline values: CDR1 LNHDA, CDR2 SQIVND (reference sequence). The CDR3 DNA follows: TGTGCCAGTAGTGTAAGACAGGGGCCCATCTATAATTCACCCCTCCACTTT. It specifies CASSVRQGPIYNSPLHF. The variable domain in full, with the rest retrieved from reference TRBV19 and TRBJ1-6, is DGGITQSPKYLFRKEGQNVTLSCEQNLNHDAMYWYRQDPGQGLRLIYYSQIVNDFQKGDIAEGYSVSREKKESFPLTVTSAQKNPTAFYLCASSVRQGPIYNSPLHFGNGTRLTVT.

The CDR3: CASSSSRDRNYGYTF. Here the CDR3 DNA reads TGTGCCAGCAGCTCCTCACGGGACAGGAACTATGGCTACACCTTC. The chain combines TRBV7-9 with TRBJ1-2; TRBD1 matches at 8 bases. The CDR3 extends over 15 amino acids. V dropped 4 bases and J dropped 2; count of bases not matched to a gene: 6. Germline lookup yields CDR1 SEHNR and CDR2 FQNEAQ (reference sequence).

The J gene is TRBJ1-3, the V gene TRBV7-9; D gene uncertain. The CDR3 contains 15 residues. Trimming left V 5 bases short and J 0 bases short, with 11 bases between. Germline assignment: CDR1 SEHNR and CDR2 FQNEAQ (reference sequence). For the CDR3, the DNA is TGTGCCAGCAGCCCACGGGTCTTCTCTGGAAACACCATATATTTT. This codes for CASSPRVFSGNTIYF.

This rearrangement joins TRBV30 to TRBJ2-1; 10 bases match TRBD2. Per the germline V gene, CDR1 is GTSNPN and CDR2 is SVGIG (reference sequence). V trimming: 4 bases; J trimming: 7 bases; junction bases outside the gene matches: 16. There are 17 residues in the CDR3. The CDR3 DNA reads TGTGCCTGGAACCTTCCCCTAGCGGGAGCGGATGGTAATGAGCAGTTCTTC. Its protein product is CAWNLPLAGADGNEQFF.